Given below is one TCR beta chain in context. Its antigen is as yet unknown. The junction and the germline gene differ at one end; a read error may be behind it. This CDR3 is 13 amino acids long. CDR1 and CDR2 from the germline V gene are SNHLY and FYNNEI. The data were taken from a study of metastatic and nonmetastatic thyroid tumors. Whole-study context: Repertoire data that came from the blood and tumor or nodule tissue of malignant and benign thyroid patients were compared. Whole-study findings and limits: Benign nodules were reported to have significantly lower TCR beta diversity than malignant thyroid tumors, in blood and tumor.

Patients were all untreated before their thyroid surgery. Study processing details: It was from CDR3 differences across clinicopathological groups that a distant-metastasis classifier for papillary thyroid cancer was built. Through MiXCR, TCRdb re-clonotyped the PCR reads. The V and J calls follow TCRdb's processing rather than the paper's. The sample consists of around 20,000 clones, around a quarter of them appearing once. The clonotype was recovered from a female donor with papillary thyroid cancer or a benign thyroid nodule (not recorded which). Some clones in this sample may be carry-over from other donors' samples. The chain combines TRBV2 with TRBJ2-6; tentatively, D is TRBD1 (5 bases). Material for sequencing was blood. CDR3 nucleotide sequence: TGTGCCAGCAGCGACACTGGGGCCAACGTCATGACTTTC. As protein: CASSDTGANVMTF.